This TCR beta chain was captured in a study of identical twins. Germline CDR1 is SGDLS and CDR2 is YYNGEE. The CDR3 has 15 residues. TCRdb processed the 5' RACE reads anew with MiXCR; each CDR3 protein has one entry. The table has about 200,000 distinct CDR3 sequences, around a sixth seen once; the top ten hold 35% to 50%. Notes on this clonotype: A junction boundary mismatches the germline segment, possibly from a read error.

These same records also appear under a second study, on T cells expressing NK-cell markers. That study adds: Eight donors were sequenced, of whom seven were HCMV-seropositive, while the remaining one was HCMV-seronegative. The dominant NKG2C+ clonotypes represented about 1.0-8% of CD8+ T cells in over 5 donors.

This sequence was found in a young woman in good health. V gene TRBV9 combines with J gene TRBJ2-1; D perhaps matches TRBD2 (6 bases). Sequenced material: CD8+ T cells sorted from blood. The CDR3 sequence: CASSTTQEGYNGQFF. The CDR3 coding sequence is TGTGCCAGCAGCACTACCCAGGAGGGGTACAATGGGCAGTTCTTC.